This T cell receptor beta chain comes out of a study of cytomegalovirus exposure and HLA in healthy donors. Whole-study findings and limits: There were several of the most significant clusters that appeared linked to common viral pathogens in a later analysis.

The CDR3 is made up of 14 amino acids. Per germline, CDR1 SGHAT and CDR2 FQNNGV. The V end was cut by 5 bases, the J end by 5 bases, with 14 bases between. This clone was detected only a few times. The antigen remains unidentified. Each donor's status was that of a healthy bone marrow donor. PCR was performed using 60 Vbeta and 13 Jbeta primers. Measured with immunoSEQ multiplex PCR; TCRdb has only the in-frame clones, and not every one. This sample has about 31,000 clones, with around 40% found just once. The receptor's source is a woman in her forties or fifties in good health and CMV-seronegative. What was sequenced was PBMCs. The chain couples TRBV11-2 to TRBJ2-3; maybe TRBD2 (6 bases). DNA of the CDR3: TGTGCCAGCAGCCGGGGGACTGGGGGAGATACGCAGTATTTT. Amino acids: CASSRGTGGDTQYF. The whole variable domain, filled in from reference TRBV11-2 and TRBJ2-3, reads EAGVAQSPRYKIIEKRQSVAFWCNPISGHATLYWYQQILGQGPKLLIQFQNNGVVDDSQLPKDRFSAERLKGVDSTLKIQPAKLEDSAVYLCASSRGTGGDTQYFGPGTRLTVL.